Listed here are 24 T cell receptor beta chains from one sample, sequenced in a study of CD8 T cells in Susac syndrome. Random hexamers were used to reverse transcribe the RNA input (about 0.5 to 1 ug). Using its own MiXCR run on the immunoSEQ multiplex PCR reads, TCRdb lists one record per CDR3 protein. Here the sample spans tens of thousands of distinct CDR3 sequences, approximately 94% being singletons. The material sequenced was CD8+ T cells from PBMCs. These TCRs come from a human donor with Susac syndrome.

This chain connects TRBV19 to TRBJ1-5; 11 bases map to TRBD1. V lost 5 bases and J lost 4; bases outside the gene matches: 4. CDR3 length equals 15 residues. Germline loops: CDR1 LNHDA, CDR2 SQIVND (reference sequence). The CDR3 protein is CASSVDRGRNQPQHF. CDR3 nucleotides: TGTGCCAGTAGTGTGGACAGGGGGCGTAATCAGCCCCAGCATTTT. Based on the CDR3 plus reference TRBV19 and TRBJ1-5, the full variable domain is DGGITQSPKYLFRKEGQNVTLSCEQNLNHDAMYWYRQDPGQGLRLIYYSQIVNDFQKGDIAEGYSVSREKKESFPLTVTSAQKNPTAFYLCASSVDRGRNQPQHFGDGTRLSIL.

The rearrangement uses TRBV28 and TRBJ1-5; 7 positions match TRBD1. Looked up from germline, CDR1 is MDHEN and CDR2 is SYDVKM. This CDR3 is 17 amino acids long. With V trimmed by 6 bases and J by 0 bases, 11 bases remained unmatched. CDR3: CASSPGTEDYSNQPQHF. In DNA, the CDR3 is TGTGCCAGCAGCCCCGGGACAGAAGATTATAGCAATCAGCCCCAGCATTTT.

The chain joins TRBV12-3 or TRBV12-4 to TRBJ2-1, with 11 positions matching TRBD2. CDR3 length equals 16 residues. The V and J ends lost 5 bases and 3 bases, in that order; junction bases with no gene match: 6. The CDR3 bases are TGTGCCAGCAGTCCTACTAGCGGGGGATTCTACAATGAGCAGTTCTTC. It is translated as CASSPTSGGFYNEQFF.

J is TRBJ2-7 and V is TRBV5-1; 11 nucleotides line up with TRBD2. There are 17 residues in the CDR3. Unmatched junction bases numbered 9, after V lost 0 bases and J lost 4 bases. Germline-derived CDR1 and CDR2 are SGHRS and YFSETQ. CDR3 bases: TGCGCCAGCAGCTTGGGGGAGCTAGCGGGAGGCTCATACGAGCAGTACTTC. Translated, it gives CASSLGELAGGSYEQYF. Full variable domain (missing parts from reference TRBV5-1 and TRBJ2-7): KAGVTQTPRYLIKTRGQQVTLSCSPISGHRSVSWYQQTPGQGLQFLFEYFSETQRNKGNFPGRFSGRQFSNSRSEMNVSTLELGDSALYLCASSLGELAGGSYEQYFGPGTRLTVT.

Here the CDR3 DNA reads TGTGCCAGCAGTCAGACTAGGCATGAGCAGTTCTTC. Protein sequence: CASSQTRHEQFF. V gene TRBV12-3 or TRBV12-4 combines with J gene TRBJ2-1; D may be TRBD2 (6 bases). Deletions cut 5 bases from V and 8 bases from J, with 10 bases between. The CDR3 covers 12 residues.

This chain links TRBV7-8 with TRBJ2-1, with D hard to call. Trimming pared 5 bases from V and 6 bases from J, leaving 17 bases between. Per the germline V gene, CDR1 is SGHVS and CDR2 is FQNEAQ. The length of the CDR3 is 15 residues. The CDR3 region is CASSTPSWISNEQFF. CDR3 sequence (DNA): TGTGCCAGCAGCACCCCCAGTTGGATAAGCAATGAGCAGTTCTTC.

V is TRBV7-8 and J is TRBJ1-1; no firm D call. CDR1 is SGHVS, CDR2 FQNEAQ, per germline. CDR3 length equals 15 residues. V was trimmed by 0 bases and J by 3 bases, leaving 11 bases between them. CDR3 loop: CASSLAVGTDTEAFF. CDR3 nucleotide sequence: TGTGCCAGCAGCTTAGCGGTTGGCACTGACACTGAAGCTTTCTTT.

The chain employs TRBV6-5 and TRBJ1-4; D unresolved. The germline V and J ends were trimmed by 5 bases and 8 bases, with 15 bases remaining between them. CDR1 MNHEY and CDR2 SVGAGI come from the germline V gene. The CDR3 length is 14 residues. The CDR3 sequence is CASSATVWKEKLFF. The DNA of the CDR3 is TGTGCCAGCAGTGCGACGGTTTGGAAAGAAAAACTGTTTTTT.

The chain links TRBV5-1 to TRBJ1-4, with D unclear. Germline-derived CDR1 and CDR2 are SGHRS and YFSETQ. The V gene lost 3 bases and the J gene lost 8 bases, with 11 bases spanning the gap. The CDR3 consists of 13 residues. The CDR3 loop is CASSSTTEEKLFF. The CDR3 bases are TGCGCCAGCAGCTCGACGACGGAAGAAAAACTGTTTTTT. Supplemented by reference TRBV5-1 and TRBJ1-4, the full variable domain reads KAGVTQTPRYLIKTRGQQVTLSCSPISGHRSVSWYQQTPGQGLQFLFEYFSETQRNKGNFPGRFSGRQFSNSRSEMNVSTLELGDSALYLCASSSTTEEKLFFGSGTQLSVL.

The V call is TRBV3-1, the J call TRBJ2-7, with D tentatively TRBD1 (5 bases). The CDR3 spans 18 residues. V gave up 1 base and J gave up 2 bases, with 21 bases separating them. The germline gives CDR1 LGHDT, CDR2 YNNKEL (reference sequence). CDR3 sequence (DNA): TGTGCCAGCAGCCAAGGATCAGGTAGGGCCACAGGCACCTACGAGCAGTACTTC. Its protein product is CASSQGSGRATGTYEQYF.

The chain couples TRBV6-1 to TRBJ1-1; D is unresolved. Germline-derived CDR1 and CDR2 are MNHNS and SASEGT. With 5 bases removed from V and 0 bases from J, the gap between germline ends came to 7 bases. The CDR3 is made up of 13 amino acids. The DNA of the CDR3 is TGTGCCAGCAGTTCAATCCTGAACACTGAAGCTTTCTTT. Translating gives CASSSILNTEAFF.

This rearrangement joins TRBV5-4 to TRBJ1-1; 9 positions agree with TRBD1. The CDR3 extends over 17 amino acids. Trimming at V came to 4 bases and at J to 0 bases, leaving 10 bases not matched to a gene. Germline lookup yields CDR1 SGHNT and CDR2 YYREEE (reference sequence). DNA of the CDR3: TGTGCCAGCAGCACCCTCCCGGGACAGGGATTGAACACTGAAGCTTTCTTT. Its protein is CASSTLPGQGLNTEAFF.

This chain connects TRBV20-1 to TRBJ2-7, with 8 bases matching TRBD1. There are 12 residues in the CDR3. Germline CDR1 reads DFQATT; CDR2 reads SNEGSKA (reference sequence). J lost 1 base, V lost 5 bases, and 1 base had no gene match. CDR3 sequence: CSARQGSYEQYF. CDR3 bases: TGCAGTGCTCGACAGGGGTCCTACGAGCAGTACTTC.

This chain links TRBV28 with TRBJ1-1, with 11 positions matching TRBD1. The CDR3 length is 17 residues. Germline CDR1 and CDR2: MDHEN and SYDVKM. The V gene end was trimmed by 3 bases and the J gene end by 0 bases; junction bases not matched to a gene: 6. The DNA of the CDR3 is TGTGCCAGCAGTTTCGGGACAGGGGGTGTCATGAACACTGAAGCTTTCTTT. This encodes CASSFGTGGVMNTEAFF.

The chain employs TRBV24-1 and TRBJ1-5; TRBD1 agrees at 7 bases. Germline V gene data show CDR1 as KGHDR and CDR2 as SFDVKD. V gave up 3 bases and J gave up 16 bases; unmatched junction bases: 11. The CDR3 is 13 residues long. The CDR3 nucleotides read TGTGCCACCAGTGATGGCAATGGACAGGATCTCCATTTT. Residues: CATSDGNGQDLHF.

The gene calls are TRBV11-3 and TRBJ1-4, with D uncertain. The CDR3 loop spans 13 amino acids. Deletions cut 5 bases from V and 0 bases from J, with 4 bases between. Germline V gene lookup returns CDR1 SGHNT and CDR2 YENEEA. The DNA of the CDR3 is TGTGCCAGCAGCCGTGCAACTAATGAAAAACTGTTTTTT. Translation gives CASSRATNEKLFF.

J is TRBJ2-1 and V is TRBV20-1; D unclear. CDR3 length: 11 amino acids. V lost 3 bases and J lost 5, with 5 bases in between. Germline CDR1 is DFQATT and CDR2 is SNEGSKA (reference sequence). The CDR3 bases are TGCAGTGCTAGTCCCAACAATGAGCAGTTCTTC. Its translation: CSASPNNEQFF.

This chain links TRBV5-4 with TRBJ2-7, with 7 bases fitting TRBD1. This CDR3 comprises 14 residues. Losses at the gene ends were 3 bases for V and 0 bases for J; bases not matched to a gene: 3. The germline V gene encodes CDR1 SGHNT and CDR2 YYREEE (reference sequence). CDR3: CASSSTGSSYEQYF. DNA of the CDR3: TGTGCCAGCAGCTCGACAGGGAGCTCCTACGAGCAGTACTTC.

V and J are TRBV6-1 and TRBJ2-3; 9 nucleotides align to TRBD1. CDR3 length equals 15 residues. The junction had 4 bases not matched to a gene; V was cut back by 2 bases and J by 4 bases. Germline values: CDR1 MNHNS, CDR2 SASEGT. The CDR3 DNA reads as TGTGCCAGCAGTGAATTGGGACAGGGAGCAGATACGCAGTATTTT. Protein product: CASSELGQGADTQYF.

This sequence joins TRBV6-6 and TRBJ2-7; 7 bases align to TRBD2. Trimming took 0 bases from V and 5 from J; bases not matched to a gene: 7. Germline loops: CDR1 MNHNY, CDR2 SVGAGI (reference sequence). This CDR3 region has 15 residues. The CDR3 protein is CASSYSVAGDDEQYF. The CDR3 DNA sequence: TGTGCCAGCAGTTACTCGGTAGCGGGTGACGACGAGCAGTACTTC.

The chain has TRBV5-1 and TRBJ1-1; the D gene is possibly TRBD1 (6 bases). CDR1 and CDR2 (germline): SGHRS, YFSETQ. The CDR3 spans 13 residues. V dropped 3 bases and J dropped 3 bases, with 9 bases sitting between them. CDR3 in amino acids: CASSWGQHTEAFF. CDR3 sequence (DNA): TGCGCCAGCAGCTGGGGACAACACACTGAAGCTTTCTTT.

The V and J genes are TRBV5-8 and TRBJ1-1; D remains ambiguous. Germline V lookup: CDR1 SGHTS, CDR2 YDEGEE. The V end was cut by 0 bases, the J end by 6 bases, with 12 bases between. The CDR3 is made up of 14 amino acids. The CDR3 nucleotides are TGTGCCAGCAGCTTGGTAGGCATAAATGCTGAAGCTTTCTTT. It specifies CASSLVGINAEAFF.

The chain has TRBV27 and TRBJ1-1, with a possible D match to TRBD1 (5 bases). CDR1 and CDR2 (germline): MNHEY, SMNVEV (reference sequence). V lost 5 bases and J 1 base, leaving 17 bases between the germline ends. The CDR3 is 16 residues long. The CDR3 sequence: CASSPRLTVWNTEAFF. Written as DNA, the CDR3 is TGTGCCAGCAGTCCCCGATTGACAGTCTGGAACACTGAAGCTTTCTTT.

This chain joins TRBV11-2 and TRBJ2-3; D gene ambiguous. This CDR3 is 16 amino acids long. V was clipped by 1 base and J by 0 bases, with 11 bases between them. CDR1 is SGHAT and CDR2 is FQNNGV in the germline V gene. The CDR3 spells CASSLVGGLSTDTQYF. As DNA, the CDR3 is TGTGCCAGCAGCTTAGTCGGCGGTCTAAGCACAGATACGCAGTATTTT.